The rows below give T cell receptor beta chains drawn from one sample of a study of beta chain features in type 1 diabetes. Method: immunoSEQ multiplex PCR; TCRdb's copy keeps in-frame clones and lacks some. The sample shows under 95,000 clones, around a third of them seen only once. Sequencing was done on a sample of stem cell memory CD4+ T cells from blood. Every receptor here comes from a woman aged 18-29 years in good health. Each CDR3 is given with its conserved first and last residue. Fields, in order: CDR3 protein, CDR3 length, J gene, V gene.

cdr3_aa: CSVLRDKNTEAFF
cdr3_length: 13
j_call: TRBJ1-1
v_call: TRBV29-1

cdr3_aa: CASSFGHGETQYF
cdr3_length: 13
j_call: TRBJ2-5
v_call: TRBV7-3

cdr3_aa: CASSQDITSKTQYF
cdr3_length: 14
j_call: TRBJ2-3
v_call: TRBV4-2

cdr3_aa: CASSNRGSTGELFF
cdr3_length: 14
j_call: TRBJ2-2
v_call: TRBV11-2

cdr3_aa: CASSQGRGVLNSPLHF
cdr3_length: 16
j_call: TRBJ1-6
v_call: TRBV14

cdr3_aa: CASRVGTQETQYF
cdr3_length: 13
j_call: TRBJ2-5
v_call: TRBV7-9

cdr3_aa: CASAGGADGYTF
cdr3_length: 12
j_call: TRBJ1-2
v_call: TRBV7-9

cdr3_aa: CSVVPDTEAFF
cdr3_length: 11
j_call: TRBJ1-1
v_call: TRBV29-1

cdr3_aa: CASSPGQYNEQFF
cdr3_length: 13
j_call: TRBJ2-1
v_call: TRBV27

cdr3_aa: CASSFPGGQRKSYEQYF
cdr3_length: 17
j_call: TRBJ2-7
v_call: TRBV11-2

cdr3_aa: CASSQINRGLGRNEQFF
cdr3_length: 17
j_call: TRBJ2-1
v_call: TRBV14

cdr3_aa: CAIKVAGDTEAFF
cdr3_length: 13
j_call: TRBJ1-1
v_call: TRBV10-3

cdr3_aa: CAISESLTGNTIYF
cdr3_length: 14
j_call: TRBJ1-3
v_call: TRBV10-3

cdr3_aa: CSAPTGEKLFF
cdr3_length: 11
j_call: TRBJ1-4
v_call: TRBV20-1

cdr3_aa: CASSQQGFGTGELFF
cdr3_length: 15
j_call: TRBJ2-2
v_call: TRBV4-2

cdr3_aa: CASSPGGTGGMGAFF
cdr3_length: 15
j_call: TRBJ1-1
v_call: TRBV18

cdr3_aa: CASSQGVIAGDYNEQFF
cdr3_length: 17
j_call: TRBJ2-1
v_call: TRBV4-3

cdr3_aa: CASSVEEGNEQFF
cdr3_length: 13
j_call: TRBJ2-1
v_call: TRBV9

cdr3_aa: CAWLRQGPYNEQFF
cdr3_length: 14
j_call: TRBJ2-1
v_call: TRBV30

cdr3_aa: CASSRGVGTEAFF
cdr3_length: 13
j_call: TRBJ1-1
v_call: TRBV7-9

cdr3_aa: CASSRGSGTLQETQYF
cdr3_length: 16
j_call: TRBJ2-5
v_call: TRBV5-1

cdr3_aa: CASSPGQGLDEQYF
cdr3_length: 14
j_call: TRBJ2-7
v_call: TRBV5-1

cdr3_aa: CASSKWAGTGKDSNQPQHF
cdr3_length: 19
j_call: TRBJ1-5
v_call: TRBV21-1

cdr3_aa: CASSPGTGSQKTQYF
cdr3_length: 15
j_call: TRBJ2-5
v_call: TRBV19

cdr3_aa: CAWSTWGGASSYEQYF
cdr3_length: 16
j_call: TRBJ2-7
v_call: TRBV30

cdr3_aa: CASSEGQNNQPQHF
cdr3_length: 14
j_call: TRBJ1-5
v_call: TRBV2

cdr3_aa: CASSLARGLDGYTF
cdr3_length: 14
j_call: TRBJ1-2
v_call: TRBV5-1

cdr3_aa: CAISESTSGRVETQYF
cdr3_length: 16
j_call: TRBJ2-5
v_call: TRBV10-3

cdr3_aa: CAFSGGNTGELFF
cdr3_length: 13
j_call: TRBJ2-2
v_call: TRBV30

cdr3_aa: CASSDIQGARETQYF
cdr3_length: 15
j_call: TRBJ2-5
v_call: TRBV25-1

cdr3_aa: CATSRDPAGVINEQFF
cdr3_length: 16
j_call: TRBJ2-1
v_call: TRBV15

cdr3_aa: CASSPSIQENTEAFF
cdr3_length: 15
j_call: TRBJ1-1
v_call: TRBV18

cdr3_aa: CASSQWPTGTYPYEQYF
cdr3_length: 17
j_call: TRBJ2-7
v_call: TRBV23-1

cdr3_aa: CASSFGGTRRNEQFF
cdr3_length: 15
j_call: TRBJ2-1
v_call: TRBV11-2

cdr3_aa: CAISEGTGNNEQFF
cdr3_length: 14
j_call: TRBJ2-1
v_call: TRBV10-3

cdr3_aa: CASSLDGGRGYTF
cdr3_length: 13
j_call: TRBJ1-2
v_call: TRBV5-1

cdr3_aa: CASTLQGQETQYF
cdr3_length: 13
j_call: TRBJ2-5
v_call: TRBV7-9

cdr3_aa: CASSIGREQRGGEQYF
cdr3_length: 16
j_call: TRBJ2-7
v_call: TRBV19

cdr3_aa: CASSSVSSEQYF
cdr3_length: 12
j_call: TRBJ2-7
v_call: TRBV7-2

cdr3_aa: CASSRESYEQYF
cdr3_length: 12
j_call: TRBJ2-7
v_call: TRBV2

cdr3_aa: CASSESPSGTVNEQFF
cdr3_length: 16
j_call: TRBJ2-1
v_call: TRBV2

cdr3_aa: CASSQLPGTSDTGELFF
cdr3_length: 17
j_call: TRBJ2-2
v_call: TRBV10-2

cdr3_aa: CAWSQRVQETQYF
cdr3_length: 13
j_call: TRBJ2-5
v_call: TRBV30

cdr3_aa: CASSQGDRGRSPLHF
cdr3_length: 15
j_call: TRBJ1-6
v_call: TRBV4-3

cdr3_aa: CASSYRETQYF
cdr3_length: 11
j_call: TRBJ2-5
v_call: TRBV6-6

cdr3_aa: CASSFTDGESNYGYTF
cdr3_length: 16
j_call: TRBJ1-2
v_call: TRBV28

cdr3_aa: CASSEALEAFF
cdr3_length: 11
j_call: TRBJ1-1
v_call: TRBV7-9

cdr3_aa: CASSPQAGQGGNEQFF
cdr3_length: 16
j_call: TRBJ2-1
v_call: TRBV18

cdr3_aa: CASSESGYEQYF
cdr3_length: 12
j_call: TRBJ2-7
v_call: TRBV2

cdr3_aa: CASSFRLSTDTQYF
cdr3_length: 14
j_call: TRBJ2-3
v_call: TRBV7-2

cdr3_aa: CASSPPKRGLHNEQFF
cdr3_length: 16
j_call: TRBJ2-1
v_call: TRBV18

cdr3_aa: CASSRRQGSQPQHF
cdr3_length: 14
j_call: TRBJ1-5
v_call: TRBV6-5